The source of this T cell receptor (beta chain) is a study of T cells in Graves' hyperthyroidism and ophthalmopathy. Whole-study results and caveats: Median prediction lead before ophthalmopathy onset was about 6.7 months with the model.

The length of the CDR3 is 15 residues. The V end was cut by 7 bases, the J end by 2 bases, with 18 bases between. Stability of Graves' hyperthyroidism was defined as absent ophthalmopathy progression within 18 months. Approximately 10 ml of fresh peripheral blood supplied the PBMCs. The source material, RNA transcripts, was used to amplify TCR beta CDR3 regions. The HTBI primer set served for first-round RT-PCR of the TCR CDR3. TCRdb re-derived calls from the multiplex PCR reads in MiXCR, one entry per CDR3 protein. The sample has 300,000 to 350,000 distinct CDR3 sequences; around a sixth are singletons. In the case of this clonotype: Its antigen is as yet unknown.

This receptor was identified in a woman between 45 and 65 years old with Graves' hyperthyroidism. The material sequenced was blood. The rearrangement joins TRBV12-3 or TRBV12-4 to TRBJ2-7, with D uncertain. CDR3 region: CASTHENIRAYEQYF. Written as DNA, the CDR3 is TGTGCCAGCACCCACGAGAATATTCGAGCCTACGAGCAGTACTTC.